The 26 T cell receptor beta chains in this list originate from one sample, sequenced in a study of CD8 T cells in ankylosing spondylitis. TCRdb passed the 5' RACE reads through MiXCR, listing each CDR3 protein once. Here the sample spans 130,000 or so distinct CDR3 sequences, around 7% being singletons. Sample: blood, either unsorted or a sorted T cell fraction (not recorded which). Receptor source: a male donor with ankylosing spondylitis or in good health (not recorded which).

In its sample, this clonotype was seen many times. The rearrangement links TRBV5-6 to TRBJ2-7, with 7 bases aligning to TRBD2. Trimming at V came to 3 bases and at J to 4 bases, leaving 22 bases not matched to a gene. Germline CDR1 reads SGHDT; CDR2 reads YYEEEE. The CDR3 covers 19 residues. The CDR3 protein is CASSSGLHGSNPKTYEQYF. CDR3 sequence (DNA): TGTGCCAGCAGCTCGGGACTACATGGATCCAATCCTAAGACTTACGAGCAGTACTTC.

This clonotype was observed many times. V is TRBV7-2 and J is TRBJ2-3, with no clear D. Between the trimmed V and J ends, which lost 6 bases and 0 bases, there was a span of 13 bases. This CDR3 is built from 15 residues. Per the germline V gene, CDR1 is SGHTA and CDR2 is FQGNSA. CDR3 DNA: TGTGCCAGCAGTTTTGGGTCCACGAGCACAGATACGCAGTATTTT. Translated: CASSFGSTSTDTQYF.

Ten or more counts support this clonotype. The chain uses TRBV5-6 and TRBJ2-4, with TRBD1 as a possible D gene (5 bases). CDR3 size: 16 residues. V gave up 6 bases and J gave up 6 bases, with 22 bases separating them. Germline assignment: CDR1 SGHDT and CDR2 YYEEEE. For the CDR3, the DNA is TGTGCCAGCACCTCAAACCGACAGACATTAAGAAACATTCAGTACTTC. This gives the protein CASTSNRQTLRNIQYF.

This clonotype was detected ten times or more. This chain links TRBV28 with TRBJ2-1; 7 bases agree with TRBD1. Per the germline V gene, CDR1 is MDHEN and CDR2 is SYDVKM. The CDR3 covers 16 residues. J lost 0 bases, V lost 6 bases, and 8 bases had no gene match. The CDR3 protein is CASSPTGARSYNEQFF. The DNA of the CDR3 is TGTGCCAGCAGCCCCACAGGGGCCCGCTCCTACAATGAGCAGTTCTTC.

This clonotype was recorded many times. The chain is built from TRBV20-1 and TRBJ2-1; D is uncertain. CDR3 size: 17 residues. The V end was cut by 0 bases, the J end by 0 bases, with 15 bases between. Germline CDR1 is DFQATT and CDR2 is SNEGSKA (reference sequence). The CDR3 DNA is TGCAGTGCTAGAGATGGCGGACCAGTTAGCTCCTACAATGAGCAGTTCTTC. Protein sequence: CSARDGGPVSSYNEQFF.

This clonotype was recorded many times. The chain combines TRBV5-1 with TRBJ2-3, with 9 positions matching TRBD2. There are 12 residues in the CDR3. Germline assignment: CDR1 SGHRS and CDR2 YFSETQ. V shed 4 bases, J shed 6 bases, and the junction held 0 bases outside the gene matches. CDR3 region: CASSAGGDTQYF. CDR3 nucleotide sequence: TGCGCCAGCAGCGCGGGGGGGGATACGCAGTATTTT.

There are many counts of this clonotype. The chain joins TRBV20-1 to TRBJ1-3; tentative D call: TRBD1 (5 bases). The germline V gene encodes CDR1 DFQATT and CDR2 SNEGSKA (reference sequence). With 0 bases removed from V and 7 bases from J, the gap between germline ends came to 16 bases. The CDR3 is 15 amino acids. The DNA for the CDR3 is TGCAGTGCTAGAGATCCCGGGGGGGACGGCAACACCATATATTTT. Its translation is CSARDPGGDGNTIYF.

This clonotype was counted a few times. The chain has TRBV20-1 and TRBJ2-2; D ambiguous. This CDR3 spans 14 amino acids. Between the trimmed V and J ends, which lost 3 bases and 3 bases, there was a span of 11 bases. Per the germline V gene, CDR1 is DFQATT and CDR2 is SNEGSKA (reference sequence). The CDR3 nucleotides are TGCAGTGCTAGCGCTCGCGCCCACACCGGGGAGCTGTTTTTT. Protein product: CSASARAHTGELFF.

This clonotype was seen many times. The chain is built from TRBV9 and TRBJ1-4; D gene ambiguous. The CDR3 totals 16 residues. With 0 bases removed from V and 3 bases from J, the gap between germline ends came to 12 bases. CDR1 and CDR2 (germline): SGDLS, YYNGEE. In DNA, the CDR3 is TGTGCCAGCAGCGTAGCTGGGAGTGGTGCTAATGAAAAACTGTTTTTT. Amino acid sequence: CASSVAGSGANEKLFF.

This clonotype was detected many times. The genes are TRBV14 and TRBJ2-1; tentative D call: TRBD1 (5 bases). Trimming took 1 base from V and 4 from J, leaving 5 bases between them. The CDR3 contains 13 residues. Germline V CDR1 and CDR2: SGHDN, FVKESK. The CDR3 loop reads CASSQGQYNEQFF. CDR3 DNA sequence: TGTGCCAGCAGCCAAGGACAGTACAATGAGCAGTTCTTC.

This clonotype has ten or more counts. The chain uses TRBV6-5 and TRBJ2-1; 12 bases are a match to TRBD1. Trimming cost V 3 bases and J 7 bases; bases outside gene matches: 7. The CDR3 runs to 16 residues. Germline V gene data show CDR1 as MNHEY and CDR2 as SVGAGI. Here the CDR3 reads CASSYGTGGAVNEQFF. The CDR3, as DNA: TGTGCCAGCAGTTATGGGACAGGGGGCGCCGTTAATGAGCAGTTCTTC.

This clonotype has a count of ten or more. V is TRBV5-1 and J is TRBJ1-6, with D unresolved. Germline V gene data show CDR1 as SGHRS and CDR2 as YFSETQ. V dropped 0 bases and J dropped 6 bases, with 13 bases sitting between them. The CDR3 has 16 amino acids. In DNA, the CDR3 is TGCGCCAGCAGCTTGGATGGGGTTTCTCCTAATTCACCCCTCCACTTT. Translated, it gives CASSLDGVSPNSPLHF.

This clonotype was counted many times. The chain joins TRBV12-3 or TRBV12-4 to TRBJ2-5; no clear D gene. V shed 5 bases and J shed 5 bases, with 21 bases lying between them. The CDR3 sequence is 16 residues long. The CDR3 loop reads CASSLNAPGVGETQYF. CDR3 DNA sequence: TGTGCCAGCAGTCTTAATGCCCCCGGAGTGGGGGAGACCCAGTACTTC.

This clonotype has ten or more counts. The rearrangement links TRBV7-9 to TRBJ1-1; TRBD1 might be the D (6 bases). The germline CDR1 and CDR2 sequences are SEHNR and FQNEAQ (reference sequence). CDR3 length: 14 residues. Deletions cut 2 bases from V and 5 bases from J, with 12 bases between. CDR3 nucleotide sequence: TGTGCCAGCAGCTTACTCATGGGGGCAACTGAAGCTTTCTTT. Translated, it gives CASSLLMGATEAFF.

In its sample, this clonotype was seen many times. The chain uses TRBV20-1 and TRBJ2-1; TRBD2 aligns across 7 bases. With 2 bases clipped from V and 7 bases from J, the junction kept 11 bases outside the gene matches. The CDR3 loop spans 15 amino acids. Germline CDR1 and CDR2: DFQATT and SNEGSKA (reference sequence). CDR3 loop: CSARWGGRAVNEQFF. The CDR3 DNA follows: TGCAGTGCTAGATGGGGTGGGAGGGCCGTTAATGAGCAGTTCTTC.

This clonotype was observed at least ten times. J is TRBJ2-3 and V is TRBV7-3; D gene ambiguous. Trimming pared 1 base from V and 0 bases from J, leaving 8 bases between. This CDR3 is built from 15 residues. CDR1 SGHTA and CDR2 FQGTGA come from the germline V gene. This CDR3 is CASSLMGSSTDTQYF. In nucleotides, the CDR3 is TGTGCCAGCAGCTTAATGGGATCTAGCACAGATACGCAGTATTTT.

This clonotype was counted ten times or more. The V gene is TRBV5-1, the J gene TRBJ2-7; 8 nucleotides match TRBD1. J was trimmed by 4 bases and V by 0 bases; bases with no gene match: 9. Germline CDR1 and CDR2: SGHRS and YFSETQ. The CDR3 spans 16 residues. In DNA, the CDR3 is TGCGCCAGCAGCTTGGATCTGGACAGGGAATTTTACGAGCAGTACTTC. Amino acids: CASSLDLDREFYEQYF.

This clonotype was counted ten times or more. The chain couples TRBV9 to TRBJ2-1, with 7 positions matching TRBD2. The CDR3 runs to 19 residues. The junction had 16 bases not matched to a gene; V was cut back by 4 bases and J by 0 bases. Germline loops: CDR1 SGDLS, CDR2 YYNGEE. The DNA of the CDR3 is TGTGCCAGCAGCCCCCCAACCGGCAGGCGGGGGAGCTCCTACAATGAGCAGTTCTTC. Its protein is CASSPPTGRRGSSYNEQFF. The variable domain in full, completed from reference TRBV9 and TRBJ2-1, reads DSGVTQTPKHLITATGQRVTLRCSPRSGDLSVYWYQQSLDQGLQFLIQYYNGEERAKGNILERFSAQQFPDLHSELNLSSLELGDSALYFCASSPPTGRRGSSYNEQFFGPGTRLTVL.

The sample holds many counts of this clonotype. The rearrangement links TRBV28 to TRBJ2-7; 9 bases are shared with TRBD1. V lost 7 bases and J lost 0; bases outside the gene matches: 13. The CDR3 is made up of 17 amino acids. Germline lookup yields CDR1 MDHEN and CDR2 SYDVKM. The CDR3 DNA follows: TGTGCCAGCAAACCGAACCCGACAGGGGGACTCTCCTACGAGCAGTACTTC. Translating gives CASKPNPTGGLSYEQYF.

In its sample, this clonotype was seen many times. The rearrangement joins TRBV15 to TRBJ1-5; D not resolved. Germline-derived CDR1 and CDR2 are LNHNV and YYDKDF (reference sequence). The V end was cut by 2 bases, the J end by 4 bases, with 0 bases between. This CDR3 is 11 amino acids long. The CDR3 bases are TGTGCCACCAGCAGAAATCAGCCCCAGCATTTT. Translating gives CATSRNQPQHF.

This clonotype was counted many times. DNA of the CDR3: TGTGCCAGCAGCTTATCTGTTTTCTACGAGCAGTACTTC. Translating it yields CASSLSVFYEQYF. This chain connects TRBV7-6 to TRBJ2-7; D ambiguous. This CDR3 comprises 13 residues. CDR1 and CDR2 from the germline V gene are SGHVS and FNYEAQ. Trimming pared 2 bases from V and 3 bases from J, leaving 8 bases between.

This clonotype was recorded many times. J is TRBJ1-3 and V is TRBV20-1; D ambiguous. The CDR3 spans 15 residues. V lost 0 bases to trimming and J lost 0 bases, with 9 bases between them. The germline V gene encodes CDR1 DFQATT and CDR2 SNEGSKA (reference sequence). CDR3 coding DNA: TGCAGTGCTAGAGAGGGCTCCTACTCTGGAAACACCATATATTTT. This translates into CSAREGSYSGNTIYF.

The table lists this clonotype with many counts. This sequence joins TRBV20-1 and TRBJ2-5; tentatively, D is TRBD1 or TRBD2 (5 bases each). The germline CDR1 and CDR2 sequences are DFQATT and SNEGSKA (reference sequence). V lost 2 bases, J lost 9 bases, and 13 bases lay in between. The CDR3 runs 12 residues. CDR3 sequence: CSARFLGAAQYF. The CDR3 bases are TGCAGTGCTAGATTTCTCGGGGCGGCCCAGTACTTC.

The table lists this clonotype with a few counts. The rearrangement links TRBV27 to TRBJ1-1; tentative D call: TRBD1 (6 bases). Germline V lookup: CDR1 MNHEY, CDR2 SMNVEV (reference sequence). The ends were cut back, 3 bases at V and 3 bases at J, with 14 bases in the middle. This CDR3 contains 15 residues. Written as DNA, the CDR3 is TGTGCCAGCAGTTTGGTCAGGGGCTCGGACACTGAAGCTTTCTTT. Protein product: CASSLVRGSDTEAFF.

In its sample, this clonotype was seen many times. The DNA for the CDR3 is TGCGCCAGCAGCTTAGGCAATCAGGGCTACACCTTC. It translates to CASSLGNQGYTF. This chain connects TRBV5-1 to TRBJ1-2; D is unclear. V was trimmed by 2 bases and J by 8 bases, leaving 10 bases between them. The germline CDR1 and CDR2 sequences are SGHRS and YFSETQ. The CDR3 extends over 12 amino acids.

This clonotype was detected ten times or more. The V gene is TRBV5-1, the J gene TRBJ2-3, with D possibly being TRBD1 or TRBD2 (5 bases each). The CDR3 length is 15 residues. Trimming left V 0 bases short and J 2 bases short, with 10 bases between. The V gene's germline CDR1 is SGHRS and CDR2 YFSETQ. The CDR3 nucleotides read TGCGCCAGCAGCTTGGCGGGGACCTACACAGATACGCAGTATTTT. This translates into CASSLAGTYTDTQYF.